These T cell receptor beta chains were read from a single sample in a study of OX40 agonist ivuxolimab in advanced cancers. This table comes from immunoSEQ multiplex PCR, and its TCRdb copy is limited to in-frame clones, with some not included. The sample holds under 65,000 clones, approximately 91% seen once. The material was CD4+ or CD8+ T cells sorted from blood, obtained in a trial of the OX40 agonist ivuxolimab. The source of these receptors is an adult with an advanced solid tumor such as melanoma, head and neck, liver or kidney cancer. Both conserved end residues are trimmed from each CDR3. The order of the fields is V gene, CDR3 protein.

V: TRBV6-6; CDR3: ASVGRQTYEQY
V: TRBV28; CDR3: ASNTIHGSHEQF
V: TRBV27; CDR3: ASRGLQTGANEQF
V: TRBV4-3; CDR3: ASSMGATGGYEQY
V: TRBV19; CDR3: ASSGGLAGPLDTQY
V: TRBV5-1; CDR3: ASSLVSGSSEKLF
V: TRBV7-2; CDR3: ASSSRTAEMKEQF
V: TRBV19; CDR3: ASSIFGGLASGEQY
V: TRBV9; CDR3: ASSVELGMGTEAF
V: TRBV7-2; CDR3: ASSKDRLYTGELF
V: TRBV5-1; CDR3: ASSLGAGNEQY
V: TRBV7-6; CDR3: ASSLRSSGGGGTDTQY
V: TRBV6-5; CDR3: ASSPGSFGSPLH
V: TRBV27; CDR3: ASRSDRGRETQY
V: TRBV11-2; CDR3: ASRPPRGGTQY
V: TRBV27; CDR3: ARGSGIFQY
V: TRBV5-4; CDR3: ASSSGLVYEQY
V: TRBV28; CDR3: ASSMPGLAGGPGAKNIQY
V: TRBV5-6; CDR3: ASSLGQGAGGPSETQY
V: TRBV4-3; CDR3: ASSQRTDQPQH
V: TRBV19; CDR3: ASSVHGINPGNTIY
V: TRBV9; CDR3: ASSVAGGPFSSYNEQF
V: TRBV7-2; CDR3: ASSLRTGIDYT
V: TRBV7-9; CDR3: ASSLKTVNTDTQY
V: TRBV7-2; CDR3: ASSLPTQGTQY
V: TRBV28; CDR3: ASSLGGADTQY
V: TRBV30; CDR3: AWNLILGGEQTQY
V: TRBV6-6; CDR3: ASSKSRDRNDGYT
V: TRBV6-6; CDR3: ASSIGTGFGEQF
V: TRBV7-2; CDR3: ASSPKRGSNEKLF
V: TRBV2; CDR3: ASSSDSPTSYT
V: TRBV6-6; CDR3: ASRPGGGSTDTQY
V: TRBV19; CDR3: ASSKGSLETQY
V: TRBV9; CDR3: ASSVSRGGYNEQF
V: TRBV2; CDR3: ASRRLAGAGGEQF
V: TRBV4-2; CDR3: ASSQVGNAEGELF
V: TRBV28; CDR3: ASTSGQGSYNEQF
V: TRBV5-4; CDR3: ASSRRELETQY
V: TRBV5-4; CDR3: ASSRGSDQPQH
V: TRBV30; CDR3: AQGQGAGQPQH
V: TRBV6-5; CDR3: ASSQDGQGAYEQY
V: TRBV10-2; CDR3: ASSLDRGRQAF
V: TRBV18; CDR3: ASSLPGTGRNQPQH
V: TRBV4-1; CDR3: ASSHMGLAGSYEQY
V: TRBV25-1; CDR3: ASGTGDDPQH
V: TRBV4-1; CDR3: ASSQFILQGGQY
V: TRBV18; CDR3: ASPGAGGVQETQY
V: TRBV19; CDR3: ARTNEQF
V: TRBV4-1; CDR3: ASGRQGSYNEQF
V: TRBV10-3; CDR3: AIRDLGETQY
V: TRBV7-2; CDR3: ASSLGRGGRMSEQY